The clone carrying this T cell receptor beta chain was recorded at least ten times. One entry per CDR3 protein, called by TCRdb with MiXCR from the PCR reads. The top ten hold approximately 12% of the sample, which has about 30,000 distinct CDR3 sequences, about half seen once. Germline CDR1 and CDR2: ENHRY and SYGVKD. The V and J ends lost 7 bases and 3 bases respectively, with 12 bases between them. The CDR3 contains 13 residues. These data originate in a study of esophageal squamous cell carcinoma under preoperative chemotherapy. Time point here: before preoperative PTX-NDP chemotherapy. Sampling was carried out from a patient given preoperative chemotherapy. V usage is TRBV10-3 and J usage is TRBJ2-5; D perhaps matches TRBD1 (5 bases). This sequence originates from a human donor with esophageal squamous cell carcinoma. The donor label of this sample is uncertain. The CDR3 DNA follows: TGTGCCATCAACGAGGACACAAAAGAGACCCAGTACTTC. Its translation is CAINEDTKETQYF.